These 12 T cell receptor beta chains originate from one sample sequenced in a study of Graves' ophthalmopathy and Graves' hyperthyroidism. For repertoire sequencing, the TCR beta CDR3 regions were amplified from RNA transcripts. The first-round RT-PCR employed HTBI primers together with the Qiagen OneStep RT-PCR kit. A multiplex PCR was then performed as the second round. TCRdb itself ran the multiplex PCR reads through MiXCR, one entry per CDR3 protein. Of approximately 330,000 distinct CDR3 sequences detected, 17% appear once; the ten largest clones hold 12%. The specimen was peripheral blood. Receptors were obtained from an adult man with Graves' ophthalmopathy.

This clonotype was observed at least ten times. The genes are TRBV6-2 or TRBV6-3 and TRBJ2-7; D remains unclear. The CDR3 totals 17 residues. V was cut by 7 bases and J by 0 bases, with 22 bases left in between. Germline values: CDR1 MNHEY, CDR2 SVGEGT. The CDR3 DNA is TGTGCCAGCACCCCCTGGCCCACGCAACTAAGCTCCTACGAGCAGTACTTC. This sequence encodes CASTPWPTQLSSYEQYF.

Points on this clonotype: A single base separates this from a much larger clone, so it may be a read error. The rearrangement joins TRBV7-9 to TRBJ2-5; D might be TRBD1 (6 bases). CDR1 and CDR2 (germline): SEHNR, FQNEAQ (reference sequence). The V end was cut by 5 bases, the J end by 4 bases, with 14 bases between. The length of the CDR3 is 14 residues. CDR3 sequence reads: CASSKGTSGETQYF. The CDR3 DNA sequence: TGTGCCAGCAGCAAAGGGACATCGGGAGAGACCCAGTACTTC.

This clonotype was counted ten times or more. The chain uses TRBV29-1 and TRBJ2-5; 10 bases agree with TRBD2. Germline V gene lookup returns CDR1 SQVTM and CDR2 ANQGSEA. The length of the CDR3 is 14 residues. J gave up 2 bases and V 7 bases, and 7 bases lay outside the gene matches. Here the CDR3 DNA reads TGCAGCGCCGAAGAACTAGCGGGGCAAGAGACCCAGTACTTC. Translating it yields CSAEELAGQETQYF. The full variable domain, completed using reference TRBV29-1 and TRBJ2-5, is SAVISQKPSRDICQRGTSLTIQCQVDSQVTMMFWYRQQPGQSLTLIATANQGSEATYESGFVIDKFPISRPNLTFSTLTVSNMSPEDSSIYLCSAEELAGQETQYFGPGTRLLVL.

This clonotype has a count of ten or more. The chain combines TRBV7-2 with TRBJ1-6, with a weak D call TRBD1 (6 bases). V lost 2 bases to trimming and J lost 8 bases, with 13 bases between them. Germline CDR1 and CDR2: SGHTA and FQGNSA. The CDR3 is 15 residues long. DNA of the CDR3: TGTGCCAGCAGCTTATTGGCTTCAGGGGATTCACCCCTCCACTTT. Residues: CASSLLASGDSPLHF.

This sequence joins TRBV6-4 and TRBJ2-7, with TRBD2 identical over 14 bases. Trimming removed 6 bases from V and 5 bases from J; junction bases left unmatched: 6. The length of the CDR3 is 15 residues. Germline V lookup: CDR1 MRHNA, CDR2 SNTAGT. The CDR3 DNA sequence: TGTGCCAGCAGCATGACTAGCGGGAGGGCCGACGAGCAGTACTTC. This gives the protein CASSMTSGRADEQYF.

The table lists this clonotype with many counts. The chain recombines TRBV24-1 with TRBJ1-5; TRBD1 is a possible D gene (6 bases). Per the germline V gene, CDR1 is KGHDR and CDR2 is SFDVKD. The CDR3 totals 11 residues. V was pared by 4 bases and J by 13 bases, with 10 bases between. The CDR3, as DNA: TGTGCCACCAGTGACGGGACAACTCAGCATTTT. Translation: CATSDGTTQHF.

This clonotype was recorded at least ten times. The chain carries TRBV6-2 or TRBV6-3 and TRBJ2-2; D is undetermined. The CDR3 spans 13 residues. Germline V gene lookup returns CDR1 MNHEY and CDR2 SVGEGT. V gave up 7 bases and J gave up 3 bases, with 9 bases separating them. The CDR3 DNA reads TGTGCCAGCACTGACTCATACACCGGGGAGCTGTTTTTT. This translates into CASTDSYTGELFF.

This clonotype was seen ten or more times. The chain uses TRBV6-1 and TRBJ2-7; TRBD1 aligns across 11 bases. Germline V gene sequence: CDR1 MNHNS, CDR2 SASEGT. The length of the CDR3 is 16 residues. V lost 4 bases to trimming and J lost 3 bases; unmatched junction nucleotides: 8. The CDR3 loop is CASSVGTGGMVYEQYF. The DNA of the CDR3 is TGTGCCAGCAGTGTTGGGACAGGGGGAATGGTCTACGAGCAGTACTTC.

This clonotype occurred many times. This chain connects TRBV6-5 to TRBJ1-2; D is unresolved. This CDR3 spans 14 amino acids. Germline-derived CDR1 and CDR2 are MNHEY and SVGAGI. The V end was cut by 0 bases, the J end by 5 bases, with 10 bases between. Here the CDR3 DNA reads TGTGCCAGCAGTTACTCGGACGGATCTTATGGCTACACCTTC. Translating it yields CASSYSDGSYGYTF.

The chain is built from TRBV28 and TRBJ1-1; D is unclear. Germline-derived CDR1 and CDR2 are MDHEN and SYDVKM. The CDR3 loop spans 13 amino acids. V shed 7 bases and J shed 4 bases, with 13 bases lying between them. DNA of the CDR3: TGTGCCAGCAATCTGGGGTCTGGCACTGAAGCTTTCTTT. As protein: CASNLGSGTEAFF.

This clonotype was detected many times. The chain recombines TRBV30 with TRBJ2-7, with D possibly being TRBD1 or TRBD2 (5 bases each). The CDR3 length is 15 residues. Trimming stripped 1 base from V and 7 bases from J, with 20 bases between. Germline V gives CDR1 GTSNPN, CDR2 SVGIG (reference sequence). The CDR3 bases are TGTGCCTGGAGTGCCCGGGACGCCGGGTCGTGGGAGCAGTACTTC. Translated: CAWSARDAGSWEQYF.

In this sample, this clonotype turned up a few times. The rearrangement links TRBV12-3 or TRBV12-4 to TRBJ2-7; TRBD2 might be the D (6 bases). Trimming removed 7 bases at V and 6 bases at J, with 13 bases between. CDR3 length: 12 residues. CDR3 region: CASTLGSFEQYF. In nucleotides, the CDR3 is TGTGCCAGCACCCTCGGGAGTTTCGAGCAGTACTTC.